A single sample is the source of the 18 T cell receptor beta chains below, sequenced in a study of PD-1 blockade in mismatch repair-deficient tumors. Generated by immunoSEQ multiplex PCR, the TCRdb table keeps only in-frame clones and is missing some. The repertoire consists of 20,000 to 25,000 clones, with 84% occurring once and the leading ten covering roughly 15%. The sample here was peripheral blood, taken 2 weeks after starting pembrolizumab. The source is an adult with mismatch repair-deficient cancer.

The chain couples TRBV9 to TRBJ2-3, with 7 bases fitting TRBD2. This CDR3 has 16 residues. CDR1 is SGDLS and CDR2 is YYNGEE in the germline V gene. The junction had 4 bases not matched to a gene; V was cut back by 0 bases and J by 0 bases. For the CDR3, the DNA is TGTGCCAGCAGCGTAGGAGGAGCGGGGAGCACAGATACGCAGTATTTT. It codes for CASSVGGAGSTDTQYF.

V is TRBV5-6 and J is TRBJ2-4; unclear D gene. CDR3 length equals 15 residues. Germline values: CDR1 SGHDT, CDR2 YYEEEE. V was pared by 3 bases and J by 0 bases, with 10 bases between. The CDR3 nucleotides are TGTGCCAGCAGCTCTAGACACGTAGCCAAAAACATTCAGTACTTC. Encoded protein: CASSSRHVAKNIQYF.

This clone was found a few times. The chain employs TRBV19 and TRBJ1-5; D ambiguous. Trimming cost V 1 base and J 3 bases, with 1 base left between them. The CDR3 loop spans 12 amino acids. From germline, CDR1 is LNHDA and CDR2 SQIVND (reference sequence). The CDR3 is CASSIANQPQHF. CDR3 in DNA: TGTGCCAGTAGTATAGCCAATCAGCCCCAGCATTTT. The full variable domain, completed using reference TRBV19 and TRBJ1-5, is DGGITQSPKYLFRKEGQNVTLSCEQNLNHDAMYWYRQDPGQGLRLIYYSQIVNDFQKGDIAEGYSVSREKKESFPLTVTSAQKNPTAFYLCASSIANQPQHFGDGTRLSIL.

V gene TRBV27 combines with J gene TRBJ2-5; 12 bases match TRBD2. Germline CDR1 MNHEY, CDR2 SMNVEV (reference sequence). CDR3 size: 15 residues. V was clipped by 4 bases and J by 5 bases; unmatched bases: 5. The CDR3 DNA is TGTGCCAGCAGTTGGCTAGCGGGAGGGCTGGAGACCCAGTACTTC. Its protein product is CASSWLAGGLETQYF.

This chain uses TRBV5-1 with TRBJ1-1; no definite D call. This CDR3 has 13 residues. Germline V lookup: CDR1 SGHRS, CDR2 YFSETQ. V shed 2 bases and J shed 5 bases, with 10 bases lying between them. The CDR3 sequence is CASSLLTGTEAFF. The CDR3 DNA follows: TGCGCCAGCAGCTTATTGACGGGAACTGAAGCTTTCTTT.

This chain's CDR3 is CASSRDSATSYEQYF. CDR3 sequence (DNA): TGTGCCAGCAGTAGGGACAGCGCAACATCCTACGAGCAGTACTTC. The chain recombines TRBV6-5 with TRBJ2-7; TRBD1 aligns across 7 bases. The germline V gene has CDR1 MNHEY and CDR2 SVGAGI. V was clipped by 5 bases and J by 1 base; unmatched bases: 8. The CDR3 is 15 amino acids.

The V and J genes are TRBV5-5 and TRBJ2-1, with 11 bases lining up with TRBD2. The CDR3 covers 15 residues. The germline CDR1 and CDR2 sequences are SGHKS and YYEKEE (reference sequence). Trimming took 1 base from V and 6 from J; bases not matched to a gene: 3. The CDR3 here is CASSLSLAGANEQFF. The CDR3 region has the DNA TGTGCCAGCAGCTTGTCACTAGCGGGAGCCAATGAGCAGTTCTTC.

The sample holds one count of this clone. DNA for the CDR3: TGTGCCAGCAGCTCCCCGGCTCTTAAGGAGCCCCAGCATTTT. Its protein is CASSSPALKEPQHF. V usage is TRBV21-1 and J usage is TRBJ1-5. TRBV21-1 represents a pseudogene. The CDR3 covers 14 residues.

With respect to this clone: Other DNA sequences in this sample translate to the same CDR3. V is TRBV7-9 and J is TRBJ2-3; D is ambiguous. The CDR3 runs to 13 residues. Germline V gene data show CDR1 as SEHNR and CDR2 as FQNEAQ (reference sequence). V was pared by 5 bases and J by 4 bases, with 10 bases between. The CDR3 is CASSPRGPDTQYF. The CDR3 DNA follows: TGTGCCAGCAGCCCCCGAGGACCAGATACGCAGTATTTT. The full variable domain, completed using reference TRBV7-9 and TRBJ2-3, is DTGVSQNPRHKITKRGQNVTFRCDPISEHNRLYWYRQTLGQGPEFLTYFQNEAQLEKSRLLSDRFSAERPKGSFSTLEIQRTEQGDSAMYLCASSPRGPDTQYFGPGTRLTVL.

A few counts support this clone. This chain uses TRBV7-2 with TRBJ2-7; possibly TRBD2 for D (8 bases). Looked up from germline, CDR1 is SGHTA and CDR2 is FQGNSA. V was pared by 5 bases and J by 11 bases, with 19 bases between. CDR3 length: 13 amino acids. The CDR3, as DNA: TGTGCCAGCAGCACAACAGGGGCGGGAGGAAAGTACTTC. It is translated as CASSTTGAGGKYF.

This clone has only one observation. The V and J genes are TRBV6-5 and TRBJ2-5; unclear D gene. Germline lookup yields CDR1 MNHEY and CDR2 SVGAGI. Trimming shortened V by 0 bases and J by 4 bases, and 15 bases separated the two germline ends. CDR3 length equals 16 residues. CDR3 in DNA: TGTGCCAGCAGTTACTCTCATTTTAGGGATCGAGAGACCCAGTACTTC. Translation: CASSYSHFRDRETQYF.

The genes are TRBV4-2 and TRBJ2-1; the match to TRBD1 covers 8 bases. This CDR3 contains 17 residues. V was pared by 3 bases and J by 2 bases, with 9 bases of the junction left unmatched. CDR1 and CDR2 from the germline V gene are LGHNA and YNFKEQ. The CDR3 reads CASSQDRDRGAYNEQFF. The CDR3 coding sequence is TGTGCCAGCAGCCAGGACCGAGACAGGGGCGCCTACAATGAGCAGTTCTTC.

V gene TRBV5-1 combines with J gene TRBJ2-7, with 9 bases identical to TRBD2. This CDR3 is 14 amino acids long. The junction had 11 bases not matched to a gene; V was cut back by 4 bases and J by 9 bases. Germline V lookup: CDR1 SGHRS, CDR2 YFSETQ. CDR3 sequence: CASSTATSGAAQYF. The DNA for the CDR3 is TGCGCCAGCAGCACCGCGACTAGCGGTGCCGCGCAGTACTTC.

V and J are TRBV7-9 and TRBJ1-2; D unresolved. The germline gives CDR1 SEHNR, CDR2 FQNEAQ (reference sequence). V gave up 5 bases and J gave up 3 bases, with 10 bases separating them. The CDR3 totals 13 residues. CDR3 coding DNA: TGTGCCAGCAGCCCCCGGACCGACTATGGCTACACCTTC. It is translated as CASSPRTDYGYTF.

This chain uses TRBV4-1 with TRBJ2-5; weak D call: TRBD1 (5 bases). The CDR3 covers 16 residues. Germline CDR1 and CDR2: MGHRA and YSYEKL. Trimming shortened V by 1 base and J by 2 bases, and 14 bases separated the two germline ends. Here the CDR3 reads CASSQVLGEIQETQYF. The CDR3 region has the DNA TGCGCCAGCAGCCAAGTGTTAGGGGAAATACAAGAGACCCAGTACTTC.

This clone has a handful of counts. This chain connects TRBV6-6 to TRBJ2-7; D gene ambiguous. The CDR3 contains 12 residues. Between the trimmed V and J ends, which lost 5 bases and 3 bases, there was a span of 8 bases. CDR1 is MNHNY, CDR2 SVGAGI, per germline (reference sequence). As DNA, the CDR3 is TGTGCCAGCAGTAACACAGACTACGAGCAGTACTTC. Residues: CASSNTDYEQYF.

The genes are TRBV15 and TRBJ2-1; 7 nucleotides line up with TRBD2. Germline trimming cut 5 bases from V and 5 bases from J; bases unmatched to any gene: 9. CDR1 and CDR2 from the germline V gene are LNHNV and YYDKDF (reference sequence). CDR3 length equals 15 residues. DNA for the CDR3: TGTGCCACCAGCGCCCAGCTAGCGGAAGACAATGAGCAGTTCTTC. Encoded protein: CATSAQLAEDNEQFF.

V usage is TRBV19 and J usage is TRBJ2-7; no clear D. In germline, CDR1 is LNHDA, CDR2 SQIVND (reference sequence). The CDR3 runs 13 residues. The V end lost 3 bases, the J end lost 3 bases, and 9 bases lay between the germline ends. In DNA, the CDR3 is TGTGCCAGTAGTATCTCATCCGTCTACGAGCAGTACTTC. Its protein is CASSISSVYEQYF.